These 14 T cell receptor beta chains share one sample of origin, sequenced in a study of T cell clonality in common variable immunodeficiency (dated by TCRdb to about 2015). General conclusions and limits of the study: Fewer deletions and N-nucleotide insertions were reportedly observed in CVID TCRbeta sequences, and highly modified clones with 13 or more V deletions were reportedly absent from CVID TCRbeta sequences.

No antigen has been assigned to these receptors. The library was built by means of the immunoSEQ multiplex PCR assay. TCRdb took this table from immuneACCESS and kept in-frame rearrangements with V and J called. Such tables lack part of the clones; where checked against another copy, unresolved V genes explain under half of the gap, and the rest is unexplained. The sample has about 28,000 clones on record, with no singletons. Together, the top ten hold about 29% of the sample. Input material: peripheral blood mononuclear cells. The receptors come from a human donor with common variable immunodeficiency.

With regard to this clone: The read halts 3 residues ahead of the CDR3 end, with the missing end drawn from the germline J gene. The chain recombines TRBV19 with TRBJ2-7, with D tentatively TRBD2 (7 bases). This CDR3 is built from 17 residues. V lost 3 bases, J lost 0 bases, and 18 bases lay in between. CDR1 is LNHDA and CDR2 is SQIVND in the germline V gene (reference sequence). CDR3 loop: CASSIRGSGDTSYEQYF. The sequenced part of the CDR3 DNA is TGTGCCAGTAGTATTAGGGGAAGCGGGGACACCTCCTACGAG.

In its sample, this clone was seen many times. The missing CDR3 end, 3 residues past where the read stops, is filled in from the germline J gene. The chain uses TRBV29-1 and TRBJ2-7, with a weak D call TRBD1 (6 bases). The CDR3 is 11 amino acids. V was pared by 7 bases and J by 5 bases, with 12 bases between. Germline values: CDR1 SQVTM, CDR2 ANQGSEA. CDR3 loop: CSAQGTHEQYF. Partial CDR3 DNA: TGCAGCGCACAGGGAACCCACGAG.

Ten or more counts support this clone. The CDR3 loop is CASSLSGRDQPQHF. The covered CDR3 bases are TGTGCCAGCTCACTTTCGGGCAGGGATCAGCCC. This rearrangement joins TRBV18 to TRBJ1-5, with a tentative D call TRBD1 (5 bases). The observed sequence ends 3 residues before the CDR3 terminus, with the missing tail filled in from the germline J gene. With 4 bases removed from V and 5 bases from J, the gap between germline ends came to 12 bases. The CDR3 runs to 14 residues. From germline, CDR1 is KGHSH and CDR2 LQKENI.

The CDR3 sequence: CASSRPSGGADTQYF. CDR3 DNA (partial): TGTGCCAGCAGCCGTCCTAGCGGGGGGGCAGATACG. The V and J genes are TRBV7-9 and TRBJ2-3, with 12 positions matching TRBD2. The read ends 3 residues early relative to the CDR3; the germline J gene fills the gap. The CDR3 is made up of 15 amino acids. The J segment lost 4 bases and the V segment lost 5 bases, leaving 4 bases of the junction unmatched. Germline V gene lookup returns CDR1 SEHNR and CDR2 FQNEAQ (reference sequence).

This clone was recorded many times. The CDR3 is cut off 3 residues early in the read; its end comes from the germline J gene. The rearrangement joins TRBV2 to TRBJ1-1; 8 positions match TRBD1. The junction had 8 bases not matched to a gene; V was cut back by 5 bases and J by 0 bases. Per the germline V gene, CDR1 is SNHLY and CDR2 is FYNNEI. The CDR3 consists of 16 residues. The CDR3 bases that were read are TGTGCCAGCAGTAAGGACAGGGAGGCTTTGAACACTGAA. This encodes CASSKDREALNTE. The entire CDR3 is CASSKDREALNTEAFF.

At least ten counts were recorded for this clone. The CDR3 goes on 3 residues after the read ends, and that part is filled in from the germline J gene. The rearrangement links TRBV16 to TRBJ2-4; D may be TRBD2 (5 bases). Germline CDR1 and CDR2: KGHSY and FQNENV. Trimming removed 4 bases from V and 1 base from J, with 8 bases in between. The CDR3 covers 14 residues. Partial CDR3 DNA: TGTGCCAGCAGCCTCCGAGGGGCCAAAAACATT. The encoded protein is CASSLRGAKNI. In full, the CDR3 reads CASSLRGAKNIQYF.

This clone turned up a few times. The read is 3 residues too short to cover the CDR3 end, so that end is filled in from the germline J gene. The rearrangement joins TRBV18 to TRBJ2-1; the match to TRBD2 covers 7 bases. Germline V gene sequence: CDR1 KGHSH, CDR2 LQKENI. The CDR3 loop spans 16 amino acids. J was trimmed by 8 bases and V by 3 bases; bases with no gene match: 13. Incomplete CDR3 DNA: TGTGCCAGCTCACCGCGCGACCAACTAGCGAGGCATGAG. It specifies CASSPRDQLARHE. The full CDR3 sequence reads CASSPRDQLARHEQFF.

This clone was recorded at least ten times. The read is 3 residues too short to cover the CDR3 end, so that end is filled in from the germline J gene. The chain combines TRBV20-1 with TRBJ1-4; maybe TRBD1 (6 bases). Per the germline V gene, CDR1 is DFQATT and CDR2 is SNEGSKA (reference sequence). The CDR3 loop spans 13 amino acids. The sequenced part of the CDR3 DNA is TGCAGTGCTAGCAAAACAGGGCCGGGTGAA. Translating gives CSASKTGPGE. The entire CDR3 is CSASKTGPGELFF.

This clone was seen more than once but under ten times. CDR3 bases read: TGTGCCAGCAGCTTAATGCACAGGGGGAGCACTGAA. Amino acid sequence: CASSLMHRGSTE. The whole CDR3 reads CASSLMHRGSTEAFF. The chain joins TRBV7-2 to TRBJ1-1, with 8 bases lining up with TRBD1. The read gets to within 3 residues of the CDR3 end, and the germline J gene fills in the rest. The ends lost 2 bases at V and 4 bases at J; junction bases unmatched: 6. Germline V gene data show CDR1 as SGHTA and CDR2 as FQGNSA. The CDR3 runs to 15 residues.

This clone was picked up a small number of times. The observed sequence ends 3 residues before the CDR3 terminus, with the missing tail filled in from the germline J gene. The genes are TRBV2 and TRBJ2-2, with a tentative D call TRBD2 (7 bases). The germline gives CDR1 SNHLY, CDR2 FYNNEI. The ends were cut back, 4 bases at V and 0 bases at J, with 15 bases in the middle. The CDR3 is made up of 17 amino acids. The covered CDR3 bases are TGTGCCAGCAGTGGAGCGCGGGGGCGAACGAACACCGGGGAG. Translation: CASSGARGRTNTGE. The whole CDR3 protein reads CASSGARGRTNTGELFF.

This clone was observed many times. The read gets to within 3 residues of the CDR3 end, and the germline J gene fills in the rest. V is TRBV7-2 and J is TRBJ2-4; 15 bases agree with TRBD2. Germline CDR1 SGHTA, CDR2 FQGNSA. The CDR3 is made up of 14 amino acids. This CDR3 is CASSPRTSGGAQYF. CDR3 bases read: TGTGCCAGCAGCCCCAGGACTAGCGGGGGGGCT.

In its sample, this clone was seen a few times. The read terminates 3 residues ahead of where the CDR3 ends, so the germline J gene completes it. The rearrangement joins TRBV6-2 or TRBV6-3 to TRBJ2-7; D ambiguous. V lost 0 bases and J 4 bases, leaving 19 bases between the germline ends. CDR1 is MNHEY, CDR2 SVGEGT, per germline. The CDR3 is made up of 17 amino acids. CDR3 residues: CASSYSPDGKSAYEQYF. The sequenced part of the CDR3 DNA is TGTGCCAGCAGTTACTCCCCCGACGGAAAGAGCGCTTACGAG.

This clone was observed a few times. The read halts 3 residues ahead of the CDR3 end, with the missing end drawn from the germline J gene. The chain joins TRBV20-1 to TRBJ1-1; 12 positions match TRBD1. This CDR3 is 14 amino acids long. The V gene's germline CDR1 is DFQATT and CDR2 SNEGSKA (reference sequence). The V gene end was trimmed by 8 bases and the J gene end by 4 bases; junction bases not matched to a gene: 8. The CDR3: CSPRGQGAGTEAFF. The covered CDR3 bases are TGCAGTCCAAGGGGACAGGGGGCGGGCACTGAA.

This clone was picked up many times. Read sequence stops 3 residues before the CDR3 end, and the germline J gene provides the missing end. This chain links TRBV6-1 with TRBJ1-2; the D is unclear. This CDR3 spans 16 amino acids. Germline V gene data show CDR1 as MNHNS and CDR2 as SASEGT. The sequenced CDR3 bases are TGTGCCAGCAGTGAGATGGCGGGAGGGAGTGGACGCGGC. Translating gives CASSEMAGGSGRG. Given in full, the CDR3 is CASSEMAGGSGRGYTF.